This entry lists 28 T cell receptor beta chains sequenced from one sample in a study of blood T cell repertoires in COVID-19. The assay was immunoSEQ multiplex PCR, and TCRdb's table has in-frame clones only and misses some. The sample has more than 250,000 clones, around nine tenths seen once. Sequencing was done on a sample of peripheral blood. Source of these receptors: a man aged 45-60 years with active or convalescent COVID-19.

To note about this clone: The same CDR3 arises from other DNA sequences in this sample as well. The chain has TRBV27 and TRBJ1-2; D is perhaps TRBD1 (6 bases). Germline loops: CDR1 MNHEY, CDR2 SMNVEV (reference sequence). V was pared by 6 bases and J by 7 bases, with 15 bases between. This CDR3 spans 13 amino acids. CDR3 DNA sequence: TGTGCCAGCAGCCCGCAGGGGCCGGGTGGCTACACCTTC. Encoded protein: CASSPQGPGGYTF.

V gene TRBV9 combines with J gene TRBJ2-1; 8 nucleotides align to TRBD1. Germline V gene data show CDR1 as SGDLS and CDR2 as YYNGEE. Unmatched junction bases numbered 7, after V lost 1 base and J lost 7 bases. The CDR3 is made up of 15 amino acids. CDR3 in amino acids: CASSVKDRVMNEQFF. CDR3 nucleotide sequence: TGTGCCAGCAGCGTAAAGGACAGGGTAATGAATGAGCAGTTCTTC.

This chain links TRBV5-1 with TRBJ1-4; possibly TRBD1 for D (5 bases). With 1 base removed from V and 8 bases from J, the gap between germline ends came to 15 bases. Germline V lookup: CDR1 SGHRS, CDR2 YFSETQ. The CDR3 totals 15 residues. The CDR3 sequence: CASSLFVGAGEKLFF. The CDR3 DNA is TGCGCCAGCAGCTTGTTTGTAGGGGCGGGAGAAAAACTGTTTTTT.

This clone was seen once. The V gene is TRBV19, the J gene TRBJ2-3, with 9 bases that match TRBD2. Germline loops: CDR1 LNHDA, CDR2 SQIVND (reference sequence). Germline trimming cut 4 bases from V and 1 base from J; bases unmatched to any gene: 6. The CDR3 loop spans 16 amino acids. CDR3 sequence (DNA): TGTGCCAGTAGTACCACCCGACTAGCGGGCACAGATACGCAGTATTTT. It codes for CASSTTRLAGTDTQYF.

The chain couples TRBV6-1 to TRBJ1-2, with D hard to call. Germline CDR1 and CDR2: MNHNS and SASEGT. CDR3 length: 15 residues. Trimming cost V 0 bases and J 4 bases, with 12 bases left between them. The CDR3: CASSEAPGLSYGYTF. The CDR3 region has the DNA TGTGCCAGCAGTGAAGCGCCGGGATTGAGCTATGGCTACACCTTC.

The CDR3 DNA is TGTGCCTGGAGTGTACTGAAAAAACTGTTTTTT. Its protein product is CAWSVLKKLFF. The chain joins TRBV30 to TRBJ1-4; D gene unclear. V shed 0 bases and J shed 9 bases, with 5 bases lying between them. This CDR3 region has 11 residues. The germline CDR1 and CDR2 sequences are GTSNPN and SVGIG (reference sequence).

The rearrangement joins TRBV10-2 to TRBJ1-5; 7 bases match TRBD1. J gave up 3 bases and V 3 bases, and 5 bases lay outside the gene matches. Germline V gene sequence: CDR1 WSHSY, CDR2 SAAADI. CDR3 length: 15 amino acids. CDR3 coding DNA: TGCGCCAGCAGTGACTGGAGGGGGCTCAATCAGCCCCAGCATTTT. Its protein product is CASSDWRGLNQPQHF.

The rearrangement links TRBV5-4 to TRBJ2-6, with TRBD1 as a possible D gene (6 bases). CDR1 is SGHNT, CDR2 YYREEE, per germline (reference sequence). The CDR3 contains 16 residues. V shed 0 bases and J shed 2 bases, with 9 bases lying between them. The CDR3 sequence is CASSLGGLTGANVLTF. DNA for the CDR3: TGTGCCAGCAGCTTGGGGGGGCTAACTGGGGCCAACGTCCTGACTTTC.

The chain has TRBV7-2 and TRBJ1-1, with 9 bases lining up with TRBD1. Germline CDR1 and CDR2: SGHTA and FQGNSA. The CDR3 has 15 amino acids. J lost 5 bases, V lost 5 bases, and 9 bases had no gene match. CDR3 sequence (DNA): TGTGCCAGCAGCCCGTTAGACAGGGGGAGAACTGAAGCTTTCTTT. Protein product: CASSPLDRGRTEAFF.

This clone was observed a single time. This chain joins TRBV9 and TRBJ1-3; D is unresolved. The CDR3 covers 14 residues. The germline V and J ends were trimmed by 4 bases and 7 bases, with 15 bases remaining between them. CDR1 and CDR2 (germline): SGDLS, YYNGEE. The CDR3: CASSSTSLGNTIYF. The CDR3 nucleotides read TGTGCCAGCAGCTCAACCTCCCTCGGGAACACCATATATTTT. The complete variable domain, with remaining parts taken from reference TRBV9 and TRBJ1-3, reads DSGVTQTPKHLITATGQRVTLRCSPRSGDLSVYWYQQSLDQGLQFLIQYYNGEERAKGNILERFSAQQFPDLHSELNLSSLELGDSALYFCASSSTSLGNTIYFGEGSWLTVV.

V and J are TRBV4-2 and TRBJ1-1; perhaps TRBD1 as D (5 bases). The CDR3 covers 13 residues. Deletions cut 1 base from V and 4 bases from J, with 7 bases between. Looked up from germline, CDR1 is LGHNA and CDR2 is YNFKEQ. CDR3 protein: CASSQVGGTEAFF. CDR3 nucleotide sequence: TGTGCCAGCAGCCAAGTGGGGGGCACTGAAGCTTTCTTT.

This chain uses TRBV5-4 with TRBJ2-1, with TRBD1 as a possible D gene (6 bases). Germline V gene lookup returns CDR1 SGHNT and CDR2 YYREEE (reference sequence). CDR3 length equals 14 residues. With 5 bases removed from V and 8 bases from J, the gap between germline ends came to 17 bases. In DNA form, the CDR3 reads TGTGCCAGCAGTCCACAGGGAATTGACGATGAGCAGTTCTTC. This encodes CASSPQGIDDEQFF.

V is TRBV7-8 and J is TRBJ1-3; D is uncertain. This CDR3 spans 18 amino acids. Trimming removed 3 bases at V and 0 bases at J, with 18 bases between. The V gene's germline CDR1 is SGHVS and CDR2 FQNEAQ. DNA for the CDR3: TGTGCCAGCAGCTTCGCGGGTGGTGGCACGAGCTCTGGAAACACCATATATTTT. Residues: CASSFAGGGTSSGNTIYF.

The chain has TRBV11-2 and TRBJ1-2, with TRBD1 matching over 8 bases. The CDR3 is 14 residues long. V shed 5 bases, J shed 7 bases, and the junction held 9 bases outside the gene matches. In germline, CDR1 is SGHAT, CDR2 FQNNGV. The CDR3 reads CASSRTGRGFGYTF. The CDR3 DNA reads TGTGCCAGCAGCCGGACAGGGAGGGGGTTTGGCTACACCTTC. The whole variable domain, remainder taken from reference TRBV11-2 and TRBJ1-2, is EAGVAQSPRYKIIEKRQSVAFWCNPISGHATLYWYQQILGQGPKLLIQFQNNGVVDDSQLPKDRFSAERLKGVDSTLKIQPAKLEDSAVYLCASSRTGRGFGYTFGSGTRLTVV.

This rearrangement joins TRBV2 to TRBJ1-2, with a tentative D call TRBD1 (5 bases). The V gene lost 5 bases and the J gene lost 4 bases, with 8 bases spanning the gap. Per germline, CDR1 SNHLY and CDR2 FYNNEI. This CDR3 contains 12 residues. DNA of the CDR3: TGTGCCAGCAGTCCCAGGGTCTATGGCTACACCTTC. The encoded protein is CASSPRVYGYTF.

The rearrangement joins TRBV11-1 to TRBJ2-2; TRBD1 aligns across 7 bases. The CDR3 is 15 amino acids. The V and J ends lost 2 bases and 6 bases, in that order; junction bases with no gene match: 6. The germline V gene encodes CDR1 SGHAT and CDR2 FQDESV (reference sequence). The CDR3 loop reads CASSLMRGQAGELFF. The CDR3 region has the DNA TGTGCCAGCAGCTTAATGAGGGGGCAAGCCGGGGAGCTGTTTTTT.

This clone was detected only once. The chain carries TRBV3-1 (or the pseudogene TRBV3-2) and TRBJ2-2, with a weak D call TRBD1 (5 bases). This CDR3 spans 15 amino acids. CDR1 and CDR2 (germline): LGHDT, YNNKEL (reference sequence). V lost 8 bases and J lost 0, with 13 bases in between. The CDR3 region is CASPTDHPNTGELFF. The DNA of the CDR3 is TGTGCCAGCCCGACAGATCACCCGAACACCGGGGAGCTGTTTTTT.

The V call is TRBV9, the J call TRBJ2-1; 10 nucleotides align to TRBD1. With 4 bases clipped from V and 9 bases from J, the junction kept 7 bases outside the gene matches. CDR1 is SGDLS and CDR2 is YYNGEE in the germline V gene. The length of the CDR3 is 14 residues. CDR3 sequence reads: CASSPEGTGVEQFF. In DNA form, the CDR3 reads TGTGCCAGCAGCCCCGAAGGGACAGGGGTTGAGCAGTTCTTC.

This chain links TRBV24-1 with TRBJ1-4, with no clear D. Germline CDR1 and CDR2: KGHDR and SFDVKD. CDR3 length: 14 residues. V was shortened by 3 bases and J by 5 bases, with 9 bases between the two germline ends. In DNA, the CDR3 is TGTGCCACCAGTGATACCGGAGAAAATGAAAAACTGTTTTTT. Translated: CATSDTGENEKLFF.

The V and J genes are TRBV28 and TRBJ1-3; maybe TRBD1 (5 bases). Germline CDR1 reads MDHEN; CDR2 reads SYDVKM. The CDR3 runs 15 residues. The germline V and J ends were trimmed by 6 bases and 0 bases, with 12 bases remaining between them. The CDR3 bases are TGTGCCAGCAGAGCGGGGGGAAGCTCTGGAAACACCATATATTTT. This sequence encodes CASRAGGSSGNTIYF.

As DNA, the CDR3 is TGCAGCGTAGCGACCGGGACAGGTTGGGAAAAACTGTTTTTT. It codes for CSVATGTGWEKLFF. The chain combines TRBV29-1 with TRBJ1-4; TRBD1 matches at 8 bases. After removal of 6 bases from V and 8 bases from J, the junction contained 11 bases not matched to a gene. Germline V CDR1 and CDR2: SQVTM, ANQGSEA. CDR3 length: 14 residues.

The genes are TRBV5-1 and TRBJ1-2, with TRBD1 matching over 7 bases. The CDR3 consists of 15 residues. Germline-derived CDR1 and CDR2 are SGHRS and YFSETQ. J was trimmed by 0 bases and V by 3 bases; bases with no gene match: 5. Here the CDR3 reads CASSWGQLANYGYTF. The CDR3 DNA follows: TGCGCCAGCAGCTGGGGACAGCTAGCTAACTATGGCTACACCTTC.

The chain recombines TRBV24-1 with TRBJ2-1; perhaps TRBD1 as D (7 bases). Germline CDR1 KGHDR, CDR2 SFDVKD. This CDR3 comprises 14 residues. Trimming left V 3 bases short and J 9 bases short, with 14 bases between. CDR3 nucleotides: TGTGCCACCAGTGATGTGAGGGGGCGGGGTGAGCAGTTCTTC. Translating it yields CATSDVRGRGEQFF.

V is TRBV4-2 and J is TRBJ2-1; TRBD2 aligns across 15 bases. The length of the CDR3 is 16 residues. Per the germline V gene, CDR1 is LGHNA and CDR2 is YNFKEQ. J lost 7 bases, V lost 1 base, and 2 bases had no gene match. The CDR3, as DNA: TGTGCCAGCAGCCAAGTCGGGACTAGCGGGAGGAATGAGCAGTTCTTC. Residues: CASSQVGTSGRNEQFF.

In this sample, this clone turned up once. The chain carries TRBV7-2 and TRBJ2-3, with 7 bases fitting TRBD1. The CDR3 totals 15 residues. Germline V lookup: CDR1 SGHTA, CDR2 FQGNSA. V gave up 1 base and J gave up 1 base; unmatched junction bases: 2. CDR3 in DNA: TGTGCCAGCAGCTTAGACGGGACAGGCACAGATACGCAGTATTTT. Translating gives CASSLDGTGTDTQYF.

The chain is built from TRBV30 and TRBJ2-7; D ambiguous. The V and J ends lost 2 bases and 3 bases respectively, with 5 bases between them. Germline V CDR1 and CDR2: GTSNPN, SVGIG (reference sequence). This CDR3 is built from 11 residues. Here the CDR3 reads CAWSSVYEQYF. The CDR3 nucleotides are TGTGCCTGGAGTTCGGTCTACGAGCAGTACTTC.

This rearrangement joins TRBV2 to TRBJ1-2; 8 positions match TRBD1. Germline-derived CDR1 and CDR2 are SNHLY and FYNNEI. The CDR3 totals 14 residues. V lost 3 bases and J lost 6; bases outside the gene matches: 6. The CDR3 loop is CASSDGKDRDGYTF. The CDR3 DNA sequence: TGTGCCAGCAGTGATGGGAAGGACAGGGATGGCTACACCTTC.

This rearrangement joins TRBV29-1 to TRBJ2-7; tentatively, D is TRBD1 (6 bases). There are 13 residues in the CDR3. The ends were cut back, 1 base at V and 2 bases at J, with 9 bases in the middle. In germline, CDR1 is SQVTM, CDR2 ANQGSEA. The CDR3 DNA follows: TGCAGCGTTGAAGGACAGGCCCCCTACGAGCAGTACTTC. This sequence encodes CSVEGQAPYEQYF.